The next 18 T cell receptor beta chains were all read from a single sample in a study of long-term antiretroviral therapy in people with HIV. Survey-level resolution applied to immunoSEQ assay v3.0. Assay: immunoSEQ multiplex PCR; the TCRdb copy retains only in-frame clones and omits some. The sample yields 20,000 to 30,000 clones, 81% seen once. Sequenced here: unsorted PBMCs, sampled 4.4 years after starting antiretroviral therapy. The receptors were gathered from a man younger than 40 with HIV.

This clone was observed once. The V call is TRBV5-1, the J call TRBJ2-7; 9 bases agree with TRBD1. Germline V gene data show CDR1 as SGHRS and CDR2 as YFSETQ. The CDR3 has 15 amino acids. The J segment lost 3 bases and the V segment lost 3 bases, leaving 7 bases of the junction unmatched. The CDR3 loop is CASSSPDRGGYEQYF. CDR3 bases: TGCGCCAGCAGCTCCCCGGACAGGGGCGGCTACGAGCAGTACTTC. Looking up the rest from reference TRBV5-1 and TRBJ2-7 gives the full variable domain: KAGVTQTPRYLIKTRGQQVTLSCSPISGHRSVSWYQQTPGQGLQFLFEYFSETQRNKGNFPGRFSGRQFSNSRSEMNVSTLELGDSALYLCASSSPDRGGYEQYFGPGTRLTVT.

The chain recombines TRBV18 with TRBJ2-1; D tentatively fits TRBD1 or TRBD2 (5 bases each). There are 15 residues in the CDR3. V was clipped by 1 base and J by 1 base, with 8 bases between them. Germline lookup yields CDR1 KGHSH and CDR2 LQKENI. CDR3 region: CASSPLGGSYNEQFF. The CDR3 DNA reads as TGTGCCAGCTCACCACTTGGGGGTTCCTACAATGAGCAGTTCTTC.

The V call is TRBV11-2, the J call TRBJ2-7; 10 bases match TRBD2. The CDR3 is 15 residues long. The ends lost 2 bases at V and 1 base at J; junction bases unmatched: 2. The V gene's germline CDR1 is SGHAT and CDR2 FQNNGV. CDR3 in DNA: TGTGCCAGCAGCTTACTAGCGGGAGTTTCCTACGAGCAGTACTTC. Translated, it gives CASSLLAGVSYEQYF. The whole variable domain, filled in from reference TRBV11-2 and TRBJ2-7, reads EAGVAQSPRYKIIEKRQSVAFWCNPISGHATLYWYQQILGQGPKLLIQFQNNGVVDDSQLPKDRFSAERLKGVDSTLKIQPAKLEDSAVYLCASSLLAGVSYEQYFGPGTRLTVT.

The CDR3 loop reads CATSRAGQGSGANVLTF. The CDR3 DNA reads as TGTGCCACCAGTAGGGCAGGGCAAGGCTCTGGGGCCAACGTCCTGACTTTC. The chain has TRBV19 and TRBJ2-6, with D maybe TRBD1 (5 bases). Trimming stripped 10 bases from V and 0 bases from J, with 19 bases between. The CDR3 is 17 residues long. CDR1 and CDR2 (germline): LNHDA, SQIVND (reference sequence).

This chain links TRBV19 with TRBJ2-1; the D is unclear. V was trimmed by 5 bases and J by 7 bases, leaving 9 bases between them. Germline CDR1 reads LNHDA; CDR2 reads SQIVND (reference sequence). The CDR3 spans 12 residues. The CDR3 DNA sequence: TGTGCCAGTAGTCCTTCTATAAATGAGCAGTTCTTC. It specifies CASSPSINEQFF.

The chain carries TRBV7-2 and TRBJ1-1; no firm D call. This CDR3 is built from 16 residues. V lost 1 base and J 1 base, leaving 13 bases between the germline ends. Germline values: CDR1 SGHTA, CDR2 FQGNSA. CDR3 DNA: TGTGCCAGCAGCTTAGAAAAGGGTTGGTGGAACACTGAAGCTTTCTTT. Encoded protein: CASSLEKGWWNTEAFF.

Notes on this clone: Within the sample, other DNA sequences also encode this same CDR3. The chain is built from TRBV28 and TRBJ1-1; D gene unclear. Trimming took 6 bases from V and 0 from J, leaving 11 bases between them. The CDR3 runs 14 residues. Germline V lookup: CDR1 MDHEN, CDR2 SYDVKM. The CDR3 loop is CASSFQNMNTEAFF. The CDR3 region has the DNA TGTGCCAGCAGCTTCCAGAACATGAACACTGAAGCTTTCTTT.

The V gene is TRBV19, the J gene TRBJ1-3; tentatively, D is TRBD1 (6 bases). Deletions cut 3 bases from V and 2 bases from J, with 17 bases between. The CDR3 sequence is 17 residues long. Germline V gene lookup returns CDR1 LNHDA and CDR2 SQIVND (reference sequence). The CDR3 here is CASSIPEDSATGNTIYF. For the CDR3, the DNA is TGTGCCAGTAGTATCCCGGAGGACAGCGCGACTGGAAACACCATATATTTT.

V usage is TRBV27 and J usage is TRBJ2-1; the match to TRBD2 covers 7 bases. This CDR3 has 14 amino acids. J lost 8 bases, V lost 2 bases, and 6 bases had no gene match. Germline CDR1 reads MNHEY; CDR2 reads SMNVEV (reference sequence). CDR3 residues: CASSLGREADEQFF. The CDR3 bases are TGTGCCAGCAGTTTAGGACGGGAGGCGGATGAGCAGTTCTTC.

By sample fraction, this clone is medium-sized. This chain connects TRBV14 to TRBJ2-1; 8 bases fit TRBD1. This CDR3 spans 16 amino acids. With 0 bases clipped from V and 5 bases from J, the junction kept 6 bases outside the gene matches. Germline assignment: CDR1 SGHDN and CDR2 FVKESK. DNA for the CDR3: TGTGCCAGCAGCCAAGATCCCGGACAGGGCGACAATGAGCAGTTCTTC. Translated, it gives CASSQDPGQGDNEQFF.

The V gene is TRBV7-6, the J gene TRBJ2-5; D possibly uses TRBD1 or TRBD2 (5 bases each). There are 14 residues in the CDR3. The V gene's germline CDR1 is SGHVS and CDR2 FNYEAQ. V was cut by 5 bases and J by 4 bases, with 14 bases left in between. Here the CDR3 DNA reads TGTGCCAGCAGCCTCGGGACCGCAGGAGAGACCCAGTACTTC. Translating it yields CASSLGTAGETQYF.

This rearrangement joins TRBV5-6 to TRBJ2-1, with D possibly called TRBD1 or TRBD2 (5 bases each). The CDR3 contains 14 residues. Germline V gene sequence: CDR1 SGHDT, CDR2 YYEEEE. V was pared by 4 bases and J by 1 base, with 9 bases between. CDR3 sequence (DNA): TGTGCCAGCAGCGGGGGAGTTTCCTACAATGAGCAGTTCTTC. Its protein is CASSGGVSYNEQFF.

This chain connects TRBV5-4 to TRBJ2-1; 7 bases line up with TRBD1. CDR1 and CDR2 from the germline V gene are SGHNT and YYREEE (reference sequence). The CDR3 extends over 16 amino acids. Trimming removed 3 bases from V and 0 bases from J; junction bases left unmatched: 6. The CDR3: CASSSTGMSSYNEQFF. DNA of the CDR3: TGTGCCAGCAGCTCGACAGGGATGAGCTCCTACAATGAGCAGTTCTTC.

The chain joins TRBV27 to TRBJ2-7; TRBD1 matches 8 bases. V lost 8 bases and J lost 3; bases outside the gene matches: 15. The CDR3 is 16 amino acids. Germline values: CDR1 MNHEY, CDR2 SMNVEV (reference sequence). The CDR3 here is CASARFPTRGLYEQYF. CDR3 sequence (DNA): TGTGCCAGCGCCCGGTTTCCGACCAGGGGGCTCTACGAGCAGTACTTC.

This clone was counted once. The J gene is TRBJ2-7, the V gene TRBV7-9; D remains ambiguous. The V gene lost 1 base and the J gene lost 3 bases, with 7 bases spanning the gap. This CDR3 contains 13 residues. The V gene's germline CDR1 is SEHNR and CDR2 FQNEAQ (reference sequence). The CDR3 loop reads CASSLEGDYEQYF. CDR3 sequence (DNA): TGTGCCAGCAGCTTAGAGGGCGACTACGAGCAGTACTTC.

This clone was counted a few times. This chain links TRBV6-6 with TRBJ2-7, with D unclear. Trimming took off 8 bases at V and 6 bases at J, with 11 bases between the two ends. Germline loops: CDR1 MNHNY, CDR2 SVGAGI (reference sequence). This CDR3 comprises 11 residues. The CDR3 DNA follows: TGTGCCAGCGCAGGTCGAGTCGAGCAGTACTTC. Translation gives CASAGRVEQYF.

The CDR3 region is CASSLNEERATDTQYF. In nucleotides, the CDR3 is TGTGCCAGCAGTTTAAATGAGGAGCGAGCCACAGATACGCAGTATTTT. The V gene is TRBV27, the J gene TRBJ2-3, with D uncertain. Germline lookup yields CDR1 MNHEY and CDR2 SMNVEV (reference sequence). The V and J ends lost 2 bases and 2 bases respectively, with 14 bases between them. CDR3 length equals 16 residues.

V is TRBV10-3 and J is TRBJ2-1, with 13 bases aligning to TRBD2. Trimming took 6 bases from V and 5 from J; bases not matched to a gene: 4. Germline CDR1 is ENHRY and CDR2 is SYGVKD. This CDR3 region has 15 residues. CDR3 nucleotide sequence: TGTGCCATCAGAAGACTAGCGGGGGGCGACAATGAGCAGTTCTTC. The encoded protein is CAIRRLAGGDNEQFF.